Here is one T cell receptor beta chain with its context. This sample was taken from a study of blood T cell repertoires in COVID-19. The trim removed 6 bases at V and 8 bases at J, leaving 7 bases unmatched. Germline assignment: CDR1 PRHDT and CDR2 FYEKMQ (reference sequence). The CDR3 covers 13 residues. Using immunoSEQ multiplex PCR, the repertoire was profiled, and TCRdb retains in-frame clones only, with some absent. The table shows around 190,000 clones, with 80% to 90% occurring only once. Individuals drawn from approximately 26 US areas were roughly 18 to 95 years old. The sequenced material came from PBMCs or T cells enriched from blood (not recorded which). The origin of this receptor is a man younger than 30 with acute COVID-19. This chain uses TRBV13 with TRBJ2-3, with 8 bases fitting TRBD2. The DNA for the CDR3 is TGTGCCAGCAGACTAGCGGAACGCGGTACGCAGTATTTT. The encoded protein is CASRLAERGTQYF.